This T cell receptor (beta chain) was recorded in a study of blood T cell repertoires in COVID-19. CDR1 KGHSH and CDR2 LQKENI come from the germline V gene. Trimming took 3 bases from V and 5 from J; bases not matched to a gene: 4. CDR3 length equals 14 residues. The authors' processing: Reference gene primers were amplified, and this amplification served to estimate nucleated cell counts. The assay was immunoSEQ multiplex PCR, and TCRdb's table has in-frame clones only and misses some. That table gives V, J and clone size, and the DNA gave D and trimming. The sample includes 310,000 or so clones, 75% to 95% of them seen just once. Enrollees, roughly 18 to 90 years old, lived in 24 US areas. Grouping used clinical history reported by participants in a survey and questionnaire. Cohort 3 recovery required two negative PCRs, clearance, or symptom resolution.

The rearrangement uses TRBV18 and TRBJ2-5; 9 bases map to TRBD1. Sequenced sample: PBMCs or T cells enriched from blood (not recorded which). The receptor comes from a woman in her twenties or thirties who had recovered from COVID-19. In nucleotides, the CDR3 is TGTGCCAGCTCACCTACAGGGGGCAGGGAGACCCAGTACTTC. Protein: CASSPTGGRETQYF.